The next 6 T cell receptor beta chains were all read from a single sample in a study of regulatory T cells in long-lasting Graves disease (dated by TCRdb to the early 2020s). The time point label of this sample denotes: persistent/refractory GD, antithyroid drugs over 5 years with positive TRAb. RNA was extracted from PBMCs in TRIzol for both TCR sequencing and RNA sequencing. Receptor amplification or capture employed multiplex PCR. Sequenced on an Illumina HiSeq 4000. TCR beta libraries were built with iRepertoire HTBI primers and Arm-PCR amplification of CDR3 regions. TCRdb redid the processing of the public reads, applying fastp at Q25 and MiXCR, and retained in-frame beta chains. Each record represents a unique CDR3 protein, reported with the most common genes and DNA among its rows. Recorded for this sample are around 400,000 distinct CDR3 sequences; 20% to 30% of them occurred a single time. The leading ten clones occupy about a quarter of the sample.

This sample comprised peripheral blood mononuclear cells (PBMCs), obtained when the disease was refractory, from a patient treated with antithyroid drugs. All receptors derive from a female donor with Graves disease.

This clonotype has a count of ten or more. The chain couples TRBV2 to TRBJ1-6; D is undetermined. The germline gives CDR1 SNHLY, CDR2 FYNNEI. V lost 3 bases, J lost 8 bases, and 14 bases lay in between. The CDR3 loop spans 15 amino acids. Here the CDR3 DNA reads TGTGCCAGCAGTGAGAGACACTCAAGGGATTCACCCCTCCACTTT. It yields the protein CASSERHSRDSPLHF.

This clonotype was seen more than once but under ten times. The V call is TRBV20-1, the J call TRBJ2-3; D not resolved. V was pared by 6 bases and J by 0 bases, with 10 bases between. Germline CDR1 reads DFQATT; CDR2 reads SNEGSKA (reference sequence). The CDR3 totals 13 residues. Here the CDR3 reads CSALRRSTDTQYF. The CDR3 DNA follows: TGCAGTGCCCTTCGACGTAGCACAGATACGCAGTATTTT.

This clonotype was picked up many times. The chain joins TRBV2 to TRBJ1-4, with unresolved D. The CDR3 runs 15 residues. Germline V CDR1 and CDR2: SNHLY, FYNNEI. V gave up 1 base and J gave up 1 base, with 7 bases separating them. The chain's CDR3 is CASSEERVTNEKLFF. In DNA, the CDR3 is TGTGCCAGCAGTGAAGAAAGGGTAACTAATGAAAAACTGTTTTTT.

This clonotype was counted at least ten times. CDR3 bases: TGCGCCAGCAGTGAGTTCTTGGGAGGGGACACTGAAGCTTTCTTT. This sequence encodes CASSEFLGGDTEAFF. The rearrangement uses TRBV10-1 and TRBJ1-1; perhaps TRBD1 as D (5 bases). The CDR3 extends over 15 amino acids. In germline, CDR1 is WNHNN, CDR2 SYGVQD (reference sequence). Trimming removed 1 base at V and 3 bases at J, with 12 bases between.

This clonotype was detected a few times. The chain uses TRBV5-1 and TRBJ2-3; 7 bases are a match to TRBD2. This CDR3 is 14 amino acids long. V lost 4 bases to trimming and J lost 6 bases; unmatched junction nucleotides: 8. The germline V gene has CDR1 SGHRS and CDR2 YFSETQ. CDR3 amino acids: CASSPDRREDTQYF. CDR3 sequence (DNA): TGCGCCAGCAGCCCTGATAGGCGGGAGGATACGCAGTATTTT.

This clonotype was found many times. The junction shows a germline mismatch at one end, possibly a read error. The genes are TRBV2 and TRBJ2-2; 8 nucleotides line up with TRBD1. CDR3 length equals 14 residues. Germline assignment: CDR1 SNHLY and CDR2 FYNNEI. The CDR3 protein is CASRQGSNTRELFF. CDR3 sequence (DNA): TGTGCCAGTCGACAGGGGAGTAACACCAGGGAGCTGTTTTTT.